This TCR beta chain emerged from a study of early T cells in non-severe SARS-CoV-2 infection. This clonotype was found many times. Individual cDNA molecules were tagged with unique molecular identifiers. TCRdb reprocessed the 5' RACE reads with MiXCR, giving one entry per CDR3 protein. This sample yields about 41,000 distinct CDR3 sequences, of which about a tenth are seen a single time; 8% to 10% belongs to the top ten. CDR1 and CDR2 (germline): SGHDN, FVKESK. This CDR3 spans 15 amino acids. The ends lost 4 bases at V and 3 bases at J; junction bases unmatched: 7. The chain carries TRBV14 and TRBJ2-3; the match to TRBD1 covers 7 bases. This clonotype was obtained from an adult who was a healthcare worker with PCR-confirmed SARS-CoV-2 infection or an uninfected control (not recorded which). Specimen: whole blood. CDR3 bases: TGTGCCAGCAGCCTACAAAGGGGGCGAACAGATACGCAGTATTTT. Protein sequence: CASSLQRGRTDTQYF.